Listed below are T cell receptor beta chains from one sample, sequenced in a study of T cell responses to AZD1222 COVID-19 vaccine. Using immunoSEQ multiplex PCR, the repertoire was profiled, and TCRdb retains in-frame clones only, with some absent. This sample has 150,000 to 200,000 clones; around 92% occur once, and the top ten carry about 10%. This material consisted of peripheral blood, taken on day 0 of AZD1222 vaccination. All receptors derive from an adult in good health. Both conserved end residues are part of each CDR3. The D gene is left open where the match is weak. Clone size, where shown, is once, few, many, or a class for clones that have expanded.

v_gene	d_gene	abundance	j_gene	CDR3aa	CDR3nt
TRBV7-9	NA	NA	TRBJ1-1	CASSLGGIVPEAFF	TGTGCCAGCAGCTTAGGAGGGATTGTCCCTGAAGCTTTCTTT
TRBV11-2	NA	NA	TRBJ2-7	CASSDSSGPYEQYF	TGTGCCAGCAGCGACTCCTCGGGTCCCTACGAGCAGTACTTC
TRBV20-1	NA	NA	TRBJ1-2	CSVGYGYTF	TGCAGTGTGGGGTATGGCTACACCTTC
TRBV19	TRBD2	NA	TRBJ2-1	CASSWTSGGRYEQFF	TGTGCCAGCAGTTGGACTAGCGGGGGGCGGTATGAGCAGTTCTTC
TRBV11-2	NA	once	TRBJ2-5	CASSLFTGGPYQETQYF	TGTGCCAGCAGCTTATTTACAGGCGGTCCGTACCAAGAGACCCAGTACTTC
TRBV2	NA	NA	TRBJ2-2	CASSLGAGHRTGELFF	TGTGCCAGCTCCCTAGGGGCGGGCCACCGCACCGGGGAGCTGTTTTTT
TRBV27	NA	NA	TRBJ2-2	CASSLNGRGGGELFF	TGTGCCAGCAGTTTAAATGGCAGGGGAGGTGGGGAGCTGTTTTTT
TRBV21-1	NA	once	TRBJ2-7	CASRAELLYEQYF	TGTGCCAGCAGAGCAGAGTTACTCTACGAGCAGTACTTC
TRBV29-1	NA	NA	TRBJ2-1	CSVVFLPGAGLPGPASYNEQFF	TGCAGCGTTGTGTTCCTGCCGGGAGCCGGGCTCCCAGGGCCGGCTTCCTACAATGAGCAGTTCTTC
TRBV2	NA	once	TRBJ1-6	CAGAVQNNSPLHF	TGTGCCGGCGCGGTCCAGAATAATTCACCCCTCCACTTT
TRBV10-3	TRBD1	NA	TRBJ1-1	CAISNRDRRPNTEAFF	TGTGCCATCAGTAACCGGGACAGAAGGCCGAACACTGAAGCTTTCTTT
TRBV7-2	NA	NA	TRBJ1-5	CASSWLQGRRNQPQHF	TGTGCCAGCAGCTGGTTACAGGGTCGGCGCAATCAGCCCCAGCATTTT
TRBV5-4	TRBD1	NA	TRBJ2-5	CASRTDRGEGPQETQYF	TGTGCCAGCAGAACTGACAGGGGCGAGGGCCCTCAAGAGACCCAGTACTTC
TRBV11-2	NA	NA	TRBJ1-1	CASSLTRRGEAFF	TGTGCCAGCAGCTTAACCCGACGGGGTGAAGCTTTCTTT
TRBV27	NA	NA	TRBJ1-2	CASSSSGTGVNGYTF	NA
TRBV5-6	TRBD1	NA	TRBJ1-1	CASHRDRGSGTEAFF	TGTGCCAGCCACCGGGACAGGGGTTCGGGAACTGAAGCTTTCTTT
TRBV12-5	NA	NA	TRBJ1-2	CASGSISGGRTINYGYTF	TGTGCTAGTGGTTCGATTTCGGGCGGTCGGACGATTAACTATGGCTACACCTTC
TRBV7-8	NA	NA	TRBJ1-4	CASSLGRGYEKLFF	TGTGCCAGCAGCTTGGGGAGGGGGTATGAAAAACTGTTTTTT
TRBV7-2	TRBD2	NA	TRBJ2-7	CASSLAEISWGLGVYEQYF	TGTGCCAGCAGCTTAGCGGAAATCTCCTGGGGACTAGGGGTTTACGAGCAGTACTTC
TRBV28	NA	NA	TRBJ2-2	CASTQTHPGPLNTGELFF	TGTGCCAGCACCCAGACCCATCCGGGACCGCTGAACACCGGGGAGCTGTTTTTT
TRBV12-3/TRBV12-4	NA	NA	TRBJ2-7	CASSYDSYEQYF	TGTGCCAGCAGTTACGACAGCTACGAGCAGTACTTC
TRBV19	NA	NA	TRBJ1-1	CASSLGPGERIF	TGTGCCAGTAGTCTCGGACCCGGCGAAAGAATCTTT
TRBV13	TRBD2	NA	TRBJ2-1	CASSLGGLAGTNEQFF	TGTGCCAGCAGCTTAGGGGGGCTAGCGGGAACCAATGAGCAGTTCTTC
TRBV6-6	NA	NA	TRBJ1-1	CASTDMGSTEAFF	TGTGCCAGCACCGACATGGGGAGCACTGAAGCTTTCTTT
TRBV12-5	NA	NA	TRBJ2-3	CASGRTVTSTDTQYF	TGTGCTAGTGGGAGGACAGTCACTAGCACAGATACGCAGTATTTT
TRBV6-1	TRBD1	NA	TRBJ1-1	CASSDPGQGYTEAFF	TGTGCCAGCAGTGACCCGGGACAGGGGTACACTGAAGCTTTCTTT
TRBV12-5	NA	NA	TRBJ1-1	CASGLVNREGAFF	TGTGCTAGTGGTTTGGTAAATCGGGAGGGAGCTTTCTTT
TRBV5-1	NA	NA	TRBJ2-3	CASSPDSRSTDTQYF	TGCGCCAGCAGCCCGGACAGTCGTAGCACAGATACGCAGTATTTT
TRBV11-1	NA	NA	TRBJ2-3	CASSGSGEDTQYF	TGTGCCAGCAGCGGATCAGGGGAAGATACGCAGTATTTT
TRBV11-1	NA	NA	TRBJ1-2	CASSLDGNYGYTF	TGTGCCAGCAGCTTAGACGGTAACTATGGCTACACCTTC
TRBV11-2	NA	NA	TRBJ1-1	CASRPPAGWATEAFF	TGTGCCAGCAGACCTCCCGCAGGGTGGGCCACTGAAGCTTTCTTT
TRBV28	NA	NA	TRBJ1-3	CASTGGYSGNTIYF	TGTGCCAGCACGGGAGGTTACTCTGGAAACACCATATATTTT
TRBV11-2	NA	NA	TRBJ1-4	CASSQWGAQNEKLFF	TGTGCCAGCAGCCAATGGGGGGCGCAGAATGAAAAACTGTTTTTT
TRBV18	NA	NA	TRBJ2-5	CASSPVRGIQETQYF	TGTGCCAGCTCACCGGTCAGGGGCATCCAAGAGACCCAGTACTTC
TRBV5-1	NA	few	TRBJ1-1	CASSLSTTNTEAFF	TGCGCCAGCAGCTTAAGCACCACGAACACTGAAGCTTTCTTT
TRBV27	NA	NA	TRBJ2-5	CATKGAGRGQETQYF	TGTGCCACCAAAGGGGCGGGTAGGGGCCAAGAGACCCAGTACTTC
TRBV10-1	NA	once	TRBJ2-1	CASSPGGPSYNEQFF	TGCGCCAGCAGTCCCGGGGGCCCCTCCTACAATGAGCAGTTCTTC
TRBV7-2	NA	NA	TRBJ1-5	CASSLRGPNQPQHF	TGTGCCAGCAGCCTCCGGGGGCCCAATCAGCCCCAGCATTTT
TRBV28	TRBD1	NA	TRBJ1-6	CASSLMTGGMYNSPLHF	TGTGCCAGCAGTCTCATGACAGGGGGCATGTATAATTCACCCCTCCACTTT
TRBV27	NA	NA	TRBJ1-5	CASSLSLGGYQPQHF	TGTGCCAGCAGTTTATCGCTTGGGGGTTACCAGCCCCAGCATTTT
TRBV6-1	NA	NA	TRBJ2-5	CASSERDPQETQYF	TGTGCCAGCAGTGAACGCGACCCCCAAGAGACCCAGTACTTC
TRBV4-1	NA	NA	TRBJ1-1	CASSPGADGTEAFF	TGCGCCAGCAGCCCCGGCGCGGATGGGACTGAAGCTTTCTTT
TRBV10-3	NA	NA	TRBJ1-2	CAIRGGVGDGYTF	TGTGCCATCAGAGGGGGGGTCGGGGACGGCTACACCTTC
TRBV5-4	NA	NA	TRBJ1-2	CASSLVAYGYTF	TGTGCCAGCAGCTTGGTTGCATATGGCTACACCTTC
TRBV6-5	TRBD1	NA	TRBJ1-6	CASSYSGTGVSPLHF	TGTGCCAGCAGTTACTCGGGGACAGGGGTATCACCCCTCCACTTT
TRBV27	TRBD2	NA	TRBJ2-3	CASSTPRALAVGSTDTQYF	TGTGCCAGCAGTACGCCCCGCGCACTAGCGGTGGGAAGCACAGATACGCAGTATTTT
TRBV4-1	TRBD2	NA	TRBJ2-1	CASSQSSGRGEFF	TGCGCCAGCAGCCAAAGTAGCGGGAGGGGCGAGTTCTTC
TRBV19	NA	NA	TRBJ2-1	CASSPPDAYNEQFF	TGTGCCAGTAGTCCGCCCGACGCCTACAATGAGCAGTTCTTC